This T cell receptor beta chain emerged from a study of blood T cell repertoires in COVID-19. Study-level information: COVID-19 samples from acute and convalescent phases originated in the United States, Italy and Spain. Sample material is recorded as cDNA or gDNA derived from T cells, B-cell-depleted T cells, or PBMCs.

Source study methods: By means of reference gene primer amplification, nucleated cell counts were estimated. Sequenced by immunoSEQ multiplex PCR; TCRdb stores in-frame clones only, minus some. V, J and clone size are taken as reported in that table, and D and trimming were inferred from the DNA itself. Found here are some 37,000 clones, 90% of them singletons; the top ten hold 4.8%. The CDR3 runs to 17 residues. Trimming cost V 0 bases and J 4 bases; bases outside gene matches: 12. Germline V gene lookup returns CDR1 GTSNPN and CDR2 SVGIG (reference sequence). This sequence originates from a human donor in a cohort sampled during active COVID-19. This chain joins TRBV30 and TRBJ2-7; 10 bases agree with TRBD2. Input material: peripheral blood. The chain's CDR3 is CAWSVRGKREGAYEQYF. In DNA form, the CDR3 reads TGTGCCTGGAGTGTAAGGGGGAAGCGGGAGGGGGCTTACGAGCAGTACTTC. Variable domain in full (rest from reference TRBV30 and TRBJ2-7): SQTIHQWPATLVQPVGSPLSLECTVEGTSNPNLYWYRQAAGRGLQLLFYSVGIGQISSEVPQNLSASRPQDRQFILSSKKLLLSDSGFYLCAWSVRGKREGAYEQYFGPGTRLTVT.